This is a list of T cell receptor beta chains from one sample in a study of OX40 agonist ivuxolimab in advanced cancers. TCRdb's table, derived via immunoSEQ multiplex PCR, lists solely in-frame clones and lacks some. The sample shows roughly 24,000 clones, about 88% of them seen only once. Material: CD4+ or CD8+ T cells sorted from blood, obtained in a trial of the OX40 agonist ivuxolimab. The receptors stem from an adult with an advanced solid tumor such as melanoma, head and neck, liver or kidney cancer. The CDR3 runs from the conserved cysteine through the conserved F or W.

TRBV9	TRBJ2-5	CASSVGRGTEETQYF
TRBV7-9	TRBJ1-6	CASSLRSGAPLHF
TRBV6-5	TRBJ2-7	CASSYSPRGASYEQYF
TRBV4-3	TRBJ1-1	CASSQDRRVNTEAFF
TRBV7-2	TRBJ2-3	CASSFRGGFTDTQYF
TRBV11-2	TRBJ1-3	CASSSPRIGNTIYF
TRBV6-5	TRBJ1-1	CASIKGTEAFF
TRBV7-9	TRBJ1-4	CASSSVINTNEKLFF
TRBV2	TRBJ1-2	CASLKNLPLRGINYGYTF
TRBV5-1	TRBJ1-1	CASSLAGGKTEAFF
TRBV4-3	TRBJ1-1	CASSQRLGLGTEAFF
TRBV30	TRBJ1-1	CAWSKDRGMNTEAFF
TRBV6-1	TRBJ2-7	CASSWVRSSSYEQYF
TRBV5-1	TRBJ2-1	CASSFAGLAGNEQFF
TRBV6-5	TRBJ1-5	CASRPGAGNQPQHF
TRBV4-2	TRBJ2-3	CASSQDGGGRGDTQYF
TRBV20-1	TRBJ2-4	CSARNSGIQYF
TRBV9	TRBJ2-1	CASSVAGGPYNEQFF
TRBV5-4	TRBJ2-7	CASSPDRGGFEQYF
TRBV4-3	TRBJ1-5	CASSQDAGGNQPQHF
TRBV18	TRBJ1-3	CASSPETVSGNTIYF
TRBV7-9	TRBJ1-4	CASSLYEKLFF
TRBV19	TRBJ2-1	CASKSFGVGIDNEQFF
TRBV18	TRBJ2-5	CASSNLSGEETQYF
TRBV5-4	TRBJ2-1	CASSSGVGLLSFSSYNEQFF
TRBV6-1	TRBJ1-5	CASSEAHPGVGNQPQHF
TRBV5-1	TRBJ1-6	CASSLAGGDGSPLHF
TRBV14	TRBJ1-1	CASSLGRNTEAFF
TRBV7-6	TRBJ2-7	CANPYRDNFSYEQYF
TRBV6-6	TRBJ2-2	CASSYTSGRPGELFF
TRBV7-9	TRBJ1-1	CASSELQGSEAFF
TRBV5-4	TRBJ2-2	CASRVAGTAGELFF
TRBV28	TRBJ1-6	CASSIGQGNYSPLHF
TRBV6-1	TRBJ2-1	CASAAGGNSYNEQFF
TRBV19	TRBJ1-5	CASSIRGLINQPQHF
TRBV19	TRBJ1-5	CASSIKGQGYQPQHF
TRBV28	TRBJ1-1	CASATLRYTEAFF
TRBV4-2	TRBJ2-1	CASSQDNRGQAYNEQFF
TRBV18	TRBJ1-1	CASSLLQNTEAFF
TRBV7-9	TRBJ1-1	CASSSPVMDRVTEAFF
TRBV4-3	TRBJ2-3	CASSQDIGEYTDTQYF
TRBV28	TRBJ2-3	CASTQPPGQGTDTQYF
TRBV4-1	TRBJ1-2	CASSQGASVNYGYTF
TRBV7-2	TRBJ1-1	CASSLSGGTEAFF
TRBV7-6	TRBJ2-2	CASSLEALPNTGELFF
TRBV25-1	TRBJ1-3	CASSPEGGTGNTIYF
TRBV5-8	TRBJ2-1	CASSPTWSGAAGYNEQFF
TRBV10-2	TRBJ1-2	CASSEPDLGGYTF
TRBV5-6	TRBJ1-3	CASSLPADSSGNTIYF
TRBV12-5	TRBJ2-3	CASGLERADTQYF
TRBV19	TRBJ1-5	CASSIGGQGKSNQPQHF
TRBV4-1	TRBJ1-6	CASSQQGQSSPLHF
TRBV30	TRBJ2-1	CAWSVLRPSQLSSYNEQFF
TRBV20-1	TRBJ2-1	CSGVRNEQFF
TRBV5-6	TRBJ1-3	CASSPTGGTGNTIYF
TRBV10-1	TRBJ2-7	CASSLASSYEQYF